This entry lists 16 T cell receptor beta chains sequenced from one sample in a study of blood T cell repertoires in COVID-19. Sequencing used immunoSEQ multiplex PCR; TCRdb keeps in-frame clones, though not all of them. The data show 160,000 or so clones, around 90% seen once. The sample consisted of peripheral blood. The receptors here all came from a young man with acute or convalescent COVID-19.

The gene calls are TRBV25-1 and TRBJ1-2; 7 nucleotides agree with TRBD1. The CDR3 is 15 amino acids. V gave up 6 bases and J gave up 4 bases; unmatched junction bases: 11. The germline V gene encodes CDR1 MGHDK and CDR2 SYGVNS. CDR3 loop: CASSRPGTDPYGYTF. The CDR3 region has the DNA TGTGCCAGCAGCCGTCCCGGGACAGATCCCTATGGCTACACCTTC.

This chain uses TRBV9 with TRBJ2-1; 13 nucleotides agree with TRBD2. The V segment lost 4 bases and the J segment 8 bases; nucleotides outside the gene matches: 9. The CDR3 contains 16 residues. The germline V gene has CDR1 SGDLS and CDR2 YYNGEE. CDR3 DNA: TGTGCCAGCAGCCCTCGGACTAGCGGGAGTCCGGATGAGCAGTTCTTC. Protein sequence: CASSPRTSGSPDEQFF.

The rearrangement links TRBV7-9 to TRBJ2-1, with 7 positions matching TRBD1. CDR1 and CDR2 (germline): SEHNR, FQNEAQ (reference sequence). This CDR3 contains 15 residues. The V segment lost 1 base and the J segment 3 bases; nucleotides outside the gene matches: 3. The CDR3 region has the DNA TGTGCCAGCAGCTTAGGGTCAGGGGGCTACAATGAGCAGTTCTTC. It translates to CASSLGSGGYNEQFF.

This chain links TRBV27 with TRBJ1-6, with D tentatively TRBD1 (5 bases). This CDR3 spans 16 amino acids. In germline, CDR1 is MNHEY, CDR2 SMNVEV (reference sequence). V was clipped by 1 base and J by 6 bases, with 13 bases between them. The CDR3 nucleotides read TGTGCCAGCAGTTTATGGGGAGGGGCTGGTAATTCACCCCTCCACTTT. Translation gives CASSLWGGAGNSPLHF.

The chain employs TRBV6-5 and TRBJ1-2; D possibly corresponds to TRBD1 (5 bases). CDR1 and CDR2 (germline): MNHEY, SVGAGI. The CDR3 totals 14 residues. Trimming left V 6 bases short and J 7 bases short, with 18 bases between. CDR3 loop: CASSAQGDFGGYTF. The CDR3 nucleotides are TGTGCCAGCAGCGCCCAAGGGGATTTTGGTGGCTACACCTTC.

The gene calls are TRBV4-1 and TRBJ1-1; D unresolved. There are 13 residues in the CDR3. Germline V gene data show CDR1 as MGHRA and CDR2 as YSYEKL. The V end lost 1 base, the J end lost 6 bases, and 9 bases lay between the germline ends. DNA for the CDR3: TGCGCCAGCAGCCAAGTTTACGGGTCTGAAGCTTTCTTT. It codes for CASSQVYGSEAFF.

This CDR3 reads CASSPGLTNGYTF. The CDR3 region has the DNA TGTGCCAGCAGCCCGGGACTTACAAATGGCTACACCTTC. This rearrangement joins TRBV5-4 to TRBJ1-2; tentative D call: TRBD1 (5 bases). Trimming stripped 4 bases from V and 6 bases from J, with 13 bases between. Germline CDR1 is SGHNT and CDR2 is YYREEE (reference sequence). CDR3 size: 13 residues.

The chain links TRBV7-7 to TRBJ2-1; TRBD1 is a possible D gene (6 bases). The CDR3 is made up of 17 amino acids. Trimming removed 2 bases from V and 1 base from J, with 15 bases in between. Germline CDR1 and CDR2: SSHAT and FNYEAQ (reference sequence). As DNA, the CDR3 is TGTGCCAGCAGCTTACCCCCCGTTACAGGGTCCTACAATGAGCAGTTCTTC. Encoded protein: CASSLPPVTGSYNEQFF.

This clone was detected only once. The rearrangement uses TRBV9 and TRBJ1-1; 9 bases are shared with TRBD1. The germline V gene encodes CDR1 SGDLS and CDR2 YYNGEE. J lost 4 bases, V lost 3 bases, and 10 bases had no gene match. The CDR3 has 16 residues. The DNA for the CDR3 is TGTGCCAGCAGCGCACGCGGGACAGGGATTAGCACTGAAGCTTTCTTT. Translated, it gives CASSARGTGISTEAFF.

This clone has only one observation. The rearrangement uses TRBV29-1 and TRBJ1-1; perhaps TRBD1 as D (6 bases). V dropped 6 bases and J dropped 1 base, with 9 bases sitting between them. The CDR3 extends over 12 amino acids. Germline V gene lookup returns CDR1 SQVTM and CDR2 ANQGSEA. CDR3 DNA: TGCAGCGTCGTGGGACAGAACACTGAAGCTTTCTTT. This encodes CSVVGQNTEAFF. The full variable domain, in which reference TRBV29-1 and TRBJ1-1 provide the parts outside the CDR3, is SAVISQKPSRDICQRGTSLTIQCQVDSQVTMMFWYRQQPGQSLTLIATANQGSEATYESGFVIDKFPISRPNLTFSTLTVSNMSPEDSSIYLCSVVGQNTEAFFGQGTRLTVV.

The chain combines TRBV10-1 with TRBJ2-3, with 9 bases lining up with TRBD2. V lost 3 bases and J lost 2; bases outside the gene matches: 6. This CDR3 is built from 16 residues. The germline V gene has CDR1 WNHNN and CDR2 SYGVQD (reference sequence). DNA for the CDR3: TGCGCCAGCAGTGAAGGGCTAGCGGGACTCACAGATACGCAGTATTTT. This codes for CASSEGLAGLTDTQYF.

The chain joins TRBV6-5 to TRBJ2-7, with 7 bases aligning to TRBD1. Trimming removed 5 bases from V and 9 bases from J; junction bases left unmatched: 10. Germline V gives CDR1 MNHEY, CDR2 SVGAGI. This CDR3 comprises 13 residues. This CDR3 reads CASSPRDSRRQYF. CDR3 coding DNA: TGTGCCAGCAGTCCCCGGGACAGCAGAAGGCAGTACTTC.

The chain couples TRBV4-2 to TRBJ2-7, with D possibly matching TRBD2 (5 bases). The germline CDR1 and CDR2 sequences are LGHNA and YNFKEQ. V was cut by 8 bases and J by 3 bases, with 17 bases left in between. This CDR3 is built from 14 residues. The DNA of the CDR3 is TGTGCCAGCGCCACCTCAGGACTCAACTACGAGCAGTACTTC. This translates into CASATSGLNYEQYF.

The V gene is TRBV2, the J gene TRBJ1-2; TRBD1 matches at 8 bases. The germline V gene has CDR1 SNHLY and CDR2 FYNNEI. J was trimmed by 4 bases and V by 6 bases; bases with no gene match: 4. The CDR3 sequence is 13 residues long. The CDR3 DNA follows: TGTGCCAGCAGGCAGGGGGCAGGCTATGGCTACACCTTC. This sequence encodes CASRQGAGYGYTF. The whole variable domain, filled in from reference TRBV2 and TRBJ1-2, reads EPEVTQTPSHQVTQMGQEVILRCVPISNHLYFYWYRQILGQKVEFLVSFYNNEISEKSEIFDDQFSVERPDGSNFTLKIRSTKLEDSAMYFCASRQGAGYGYTFGSGTRLTVV.

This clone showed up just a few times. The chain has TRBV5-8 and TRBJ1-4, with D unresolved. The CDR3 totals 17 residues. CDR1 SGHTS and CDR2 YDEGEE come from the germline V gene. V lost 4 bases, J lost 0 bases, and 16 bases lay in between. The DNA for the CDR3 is TGTGCCAGCAGCCCGGTCGGGTTAACTGCAACTAATGAAAAACTGTTTTTT. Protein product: CASSPVGLTATNEKLFF.

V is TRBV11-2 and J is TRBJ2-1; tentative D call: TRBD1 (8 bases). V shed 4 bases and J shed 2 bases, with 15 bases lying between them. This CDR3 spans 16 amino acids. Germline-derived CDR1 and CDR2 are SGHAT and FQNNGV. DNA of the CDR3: TGTGCCAGCAGCTCCCAGGGGGCGGGGGCCTACAATGAGCAGTTCTTC. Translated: CASSSQGAGAYNEQFF.